This T cell receptor beta chain stems from a study of OX40 agonist ivuxolimab in advanced cancers. Study information: Age averaged around 60 years (range about 23 to 80), and roughly 82% were male. Study-level findings and limits: On average, a greater number of expanded clones characterised CD8+ T cells relative to CD4+. Some patients who did not respond also had low normalized T-cell clonal expansion.

Patients were ineligible given autoimmune disease history or systemic immunosuppression. V was cut by 4 bases and J by 0 bases, with 8 bases left in between. CDR3 length: 13 residues. In germline, CDR1 is SGHDT, CDR2 YYEEEE. Here immunoSEQ multiplex PCR was the method, and the copy in TCRdb shows in-frame clones only, minus some. Seen here are around 27,000 clones, about four fifths observed once, and the top ten hold approximately 14%. As to this clone: Its matching antigen is unknown.

This chain joins TRBV5-6 and TRBJ2-7; TRBD1 might be the D (5 bases). The specimen comprised CD4+ or CD8+ T cells sorted from blood, sampled in a trial of the OX40 agonist ivuxolimab. The sequence was collected from an adult with an advanced solid tumor such as melanoma, head and neck, liver or kidney cancer. The CDR3 region is CASSPDTSYEQYF. CDR3 coding DNA: TGTGCCAGCAGCCCGGACACCTCCTACGAGCAGTACTTC.